This TCR beta chain is from a study of T cells in Graves' hyperthyroidism and ophthalmopathy. V lost 0 bases, J lost 3 bases, and 14 bases stayed unmatched. CDR1 and CDR2 (germline): DFQATT, SNEGSKA (reference sequence). The CDR3 has 17 amino acids. This clonotype was seen a handful of times. RNA transcripts were the template for amplifying TCR beta CDR3 regions. The HTBI primer set drove a first-round RT-PCR of the TCR CDR3. TCRdb re-analysed the multiplex PCR reads in MiXCR, keeping a single row per CDR3 protein. The sample lists some 500,000 distinct CDR3 sequences, roughly 24% occurring once. The chain recombines TRBV20-1 with TRBJ2-7; 7 bases line up with TRBD2. The sample comprised blood. This sequence originates from a woman in her thirties with Graves' ophthalmopathy. The CDR3 protein is CSARDPSVGGSNYEQYF. The CDR3 DNA sequence: TGCAGTGCTAGAGATCCGTCAGTCGGCGGGAGTAACTACGAGCAGTACTTC.